This TCR beta chain was documented in a study of CD8 T cells in ankylosing spondylitis. Study-wide points: Reportedly, disease-linked clones are significantly enriched in ankylosing spondylitis patients' matched synovial fluid. Certain motif variants had earlier been reported in reactive arthritis synovial fluid and blood. Clones linked to disease, bearing a CD8+ phenotype, were relatively rare in peripheral blood.

One entry per CDR3 protein, called by TCRdb with MiXCR from the 5' RACE reads. This sample yields 290,000 or so distinct CDR3 sequences, of which less than 25% are seen a single time; 3.5% belongs to the top ten. With regard to this clonotype: What it recognizes is unknown.

CDR1 is SGHRS, CDR2 YFSETQ, per germline. The CDR3 is 15 amino acids. J was trimmed by 4 bases and V by 0 bases; bases with no gene match: 4. The sequence came from a female donor with ankylosing spondylitis or in good health (not recorded which). The specimen was blood, either unsorted or a sorted T cell fraction (not recorded which). V is TRBV5-1 and J is TRBJ2-1; 7 nucleotides match TRBD2. This CDR3 is CASSLERGAYNEQFF. The CDR3 nucleotides read TGCGCCAGCAGCTTGGAGCGGGGAGCGTACAATGAGCAGTTCTTC.